Each of the 25 T cell receptor beta chains below was sequenced from the same sample in a study of cytomegalovirus exposure and HLA in healthy donors (dated by TCRdb to 2016 to 2017). The library was produced with the immunoSEQ multiplex PCR assay. For the multiplex PCR, a mixture combining 60 forward primers for TCR Vbeta segments and 13 reverse primers for TCR Jbeta segments was used. Here the immuneACCESS table is served through TCRdb, limited to in-frame sequences with V and J called. Missing clones are a known gap in these copies; in checked studies unresolved V genes cover under half, and the rest lacks a known reason. For this sample the table gives approximately 90,000 clones, of which under 80% were detected only once. The ten top clones hold about 2.1% of the sample. Sequencing used PBMCs. The receptor set was obtained from a boy aged 5 to 17 in good health and CMV-seronegative.

The rearrangement joins TRBV6-5 to TRBJ2-1, with D possibly TRBD1 on 5 matching bases. Germline CDR1 and CDR2: MNHEY and SVGAGI. This CDR3 is built from 15 residues. V was shortened by 1 base and J by 3 bases, with 10 bases between the two germline ends. The CDR3 nucleotides are TGTGCCAGCAGTTACTTCGGACAAGACTACAATGAGCAGTTCTTC. Its protein product is CASSYFGQDYNEQFF.

V and J are TRBV5-1 and TRBJ2-7; D might be TRBD1 (6 bases). The CDR3 covers 17 residues. The germline V gene has CDR1 SGHRS and CDR2 YFSETQ. V was pared by 0 bases and J by 0 bases, with 16 bases between. CDR3 nucleotides: TGCGCCAGCAGCTTGGTGGTAGCCGGGACACACTCCTACGAGCAGTACTTC. This codes for CASSLVVAGTHSYEQYF.

V usage is TRBV19 and J usage is TRBJ1-6, with 7 positions matching TRBD1. Germline V gene lookup returns CDR1 LNHDA and CDR2 SQIVND (reference sequence). The CDR3 runs to 14 residues. The ends lost 5 bases at V and 7 bases at J; junction bases unmatched: 5. The CDR3 DNA follows: TGTGCCAGTAGTCGGACACAGGGGAATTCACCCCTCCACTTT. Translated: CASSRTQGNSPLHF.

The V and J genes are TRBV7-2 and TRBJ2-3, with D maybe TRBD1 (5 bases). The V gene lost 5 bases and the J gene lost 0 bases, with 12 bases spanning the gap. Germline V gene sequence: CDR1 SGHTA, CDR2 FQGNSA. This CDR3 contains 15 residues. CDR3 nucleotide sequence: TGTGCCAGCAGCCCGGGCGACAGTAGCACAGATACGCAGTATTTT. Its protein is CASSPGDSSTDTQYF. The full variable domain, rest sourced from reference TRBV7-2 and TRBJ2-3, is GAGVSQSPSNKVTEKGKDVELRCDPISGHTALYWYRQSLGQGLEFLIYFQGNSAPDKSGLPSDRFSAERTGGSVSTLTIQRTQQEDSAVYLCASSPGDSSTDTQYFGPGTRLTVL.

The chain recombines TRBV28 with TRBJ2-7; D is perhaps TRBD1 (6 bases). The CDR3 totals 14 residues. V lost 5 bases to trimming and J lost 2 bases, with 13 bases between them. Germline V gives CDR1 MDHEN, CDR2 SYDVKM. CDR3 DNA: TGTGCCAGCAGTACCCGGGACATTACCTACGAGCAGTACTTC. This sequence encodes CASSTRDITYEQYF.

The gene calls are TRBV6-5 and TRBJ1-2; 7 nucleotides align to TRBD1. After removal of 0 bases from V and 3 bases from J, the junction contained 4 bases not matched to a gene. The CDR3 extends over 15 amino acids. Looked up from germline, CDR1 is MNHEY and CDR2 is SVGAGI. In DNA form, the CDR3 reads TGTGCCAGCAGTTACTCGGCAGGGGGTGACTATGGCTACACCTTC. This sequence encodes CASSYSAGGDYGYTF.

The chain is built from TRBV4-1 and TRBJ1-1; TRBD1 might be the D (5 bases). With 2 bases removed from V and 1 base from J, the gap between germline ends came to 17 bases. The CDR3 has 17 residues. Germline CDR1 reads MGHRA; CDR2 reads YSYEKL. The CDR3 nucleotides read TGCGCCAGCAGCCAACCCAGCCTTGGCAGGGAGAACACTGAAGCTTTCTTT. Protein: CASSQPSLGRENTEAFF.

CDR3 sequence reads: CASSQYQDQPQHF. DNA for the CDR3: TGTGCCAGCAGCCAATACCAGGATCAGCCCCAGCATTTT. The rearrangement uses TRBV14 and TRBJ1-5, with D uncertain. The ends were cut back, 2 bases at V and 5 bases at J, with 7 bases in the middle. The CDR3 runs to 13 residues. CDR1 is SGHDN, CDR2 FVKESK, per germline.

The chain recombines TRBV5-8 with TRBJ2-2; 7 nucleotides match TRBD1. Germline V gives CDR1 SGHTS, CDR2 YDEGEE. V lost 3 bases to trimming and J lost 1 base; unmatched junction nucleotides: 6. This CDR3 spans 16 amino acids. The CDR3 nucleotides read TGTGCCAGCAGCTGGGTGAGACAGGGGAACACCGGGGAGCTGTTTTTT. This encodes CASSWVRQGNTGELFF.

This clone was counted only a few times. The CDR3 DNA sequence: TGTGCCAGCAGCTTACTACGGTTTAACTATGGCTACACCTTC. Encoded protein: CASSLLRFNYGYTF. The genes are TRBV5-6 and TRBJ1-2; D is undetermined. V was shortened by 2 bases and J by 1 base, with 9 bases between the two germline ends. The germline V gene encodes CDR1 SGHDT and CDR2 YYEEEE. The CDR3 is 14 amino acids.

The sample holds a few counts of this clone. The genes are TRBV4-3 and TRBJ2-1; no reliable D call. The CDR3 length is 15 residues. Germline V gene sequence: CDR1 LGHNA, CDR2 YSLEER. The ends were cut back, 0 bases at V and 2 bases at J, with 8 bases in the middle. Written as DNA, the CDR3 is TGCGCCAGCAGCCAAGAGATGACTGCCTACAATGAGCAGTTCTTC. Translated, it gives CASSQEMTAYNEQFF.

As regards this clone: A read error may produce the germline difference seen at one junction end. The rearrangement links TRBV7-7 to TRBJ2-7; D ambiguous. Germline V gives CDR1 SSHAT, CDR2 FNYEAQ (reference sequence). The CDR3 sequence is 13 residues long. The CDR3 reads CASSLASSYEQYF. CDR3 in DNA: TGTGCTAGCAGCTTAGCTAGCTCCTACGAGCAGTACTTC.

The rearrangement links TRBV10-3 to TRBJ1-1, with D unclear. The CDR3 runs 13 residues. CDR1 and CDR2 from the germline V gene are ENHRY and SYGVKD. V was shortened by 0 bases and J by 6 bases, with 8 bases between the two germline ends. The CDR3 is CAISESIYSEAFF. For the CDR3, the DNA is TGTGCCATCAGTGAGTCGATCTACTCTGAAGCTTTCTTT.

This clone was observed a handful of times. The gene calls are TRBV9 and TRBJ2-1; D might be TRBD2 (6 bases). This CDR3 spans 12 amino acids. Trimming took off 3 bases at V and 9 bases at J, with 10 bases between the two ends. Germline V lookup: CDR1 SGDLS, CDR2 YYNGEE. In nucleotides, the CDR3 is TGTGCCAGCAGCGCCAGGGAGGCTGAGCAGTTCTTC. Amino acid sequence: CASSAREAEQFF.

This sequence joins TRBV7-9 and TRBJ2-7, with TRBD2 matching over 9 bases. Germline assignment: CDR1 SEHNR and CDR2 FQNEAQ (reference sequence). The CDR3 spans 16 residues. Trimming removed 5 bases from V and 3 bases from J; junction bases left unmatched: 11. Written as DNA, the CDR3 is TGTGCCAGCAGCCCAGTCACGGGACTAGCTGTCTACGAGCAGTACTTC. Translating it yields CASSPVTGLAVYEQYF.

The chain joins TRBV7-6 to TRBJ1-1; D is undetermined. The germline V gene encodes CDR1 SGHVS and CDR2 FNYEAQ. The CDR3 loop spans 12 amino acids. Deletions cut 5 bases from V and 4 bases from J, with 8 bases between. This CDR3 is CASSEGGTEAFF. The CDR3 region has the DNA TGTGCCAGCAGCGAGGGTGGCACTGAAGCTTTCTTT.

CDR3 nucleotide sequence: TGTGCCAGCAGCCCACGACAGGGGCGAATGAACACTGAAGCTTTCTTT. Its protein is CASSPRQGRMNTEAFF. The chain is built from TRBV7-9 and TRBJ1-1, with 8 bases lining up with TRBD1. The germline gives CDR1 SEHNR, CDR2 FQNEAQ (reference sequence). The CDR3 is 16 amino acids. V lost 5 bases, J lost 0 bases, and 8 bases stayed unmatched.

This chain connects TRBV6-4 to TRBJ1-5; the match to TRBD1 covers 7 bases. CDR1 and CDR2 (germline): MRHNA, SNTAGT. This CDR3 comprises 16 residues. The junction had 13 bases not matched to a gene; V was cut back by 10 bases and J by 1 base. The CDR3, as DNA: TGTGCCACTGAAACACCTCCGGACAGGAGCAATCAGCCCCAGCATTTT. Encoded protein: CATETPPDRSNQPQHF.

Here the CDR3 DNA reads TGTGCCTTTAAGGACAGCGATAGCAATCAGCCCCAGCATTTT. Amino acid sequence: CAFKDSDSNQPQHF. The V gene is TRBV30, the J gene TRBJ1-5; tentatively, D is TRBD1 (6 bases). The germline V and J ends were trimmed by 7 bases and 0 bases, with 13 bases remaining between them. The germline CDR1 and CDR2 sequences are GTSNPN and SVGIG (reference sequence). The CDR3 loop spans 14 amino acids.

This clone was found a few times. J is TRBJ1-2 and V is TRBV30; TRBD1 matches 7 bases. Per the germline V gene, CDR1 is GTSNPN and CDR2 is SVGIG (reference sequence). With V trimmed by 1 base and J by 8 bases, 4 bases remained unmatched. The CDR3 is 12 amino acids. CDR3 sequence: CAWSETGEGYTF. The CDR3 DNA follows: TGTGCCTGGAGTGAAACAGGGGAAGGCTACACCTTC.

The J gene is TRBJ2-7, the V gene TRBV7-2; D is possibly TRBD1 (6 bases). CDR3 length equals 14 residues. The germline CDR1 and CDR2 sequences are SGHTA and FQGNSA. V was pared by 4 bases and J by 0 bases, with 10 bases between. CDR3 sequence reads: CASSWTEGSYEQYF. The CDR3 DNA reads as TGTGCCAGCAGCTGGACAGAAGGCTCCTACGAGCAGTACTTC.

The chain employs TRBV7-8 and TRBJ2-3; D possibly corresponds to TRBD1 (5 bases). The CDR3 length is 16 residues. Germline V lookup: CDR1 SGHVS, CDR2 FQNEAQ. Between the trimmed V and J ends, which lost 2 bases and 1 base, there was a span of 13 bases. The CDR3 sequence is CASSLLGPPRTDTQYF. The CDR3, as DNA: TGTGCCAGCAGCTTATTGGGGCCCCCTCGCACAGATACGCAGTATTTT.

This clone is a singleton in its sample. The V gene is TRBV27, the J gene TRBJ1-2; tentatively, D is TRBD1 (5 bases). The CDR3 spans 14 residues. The V gene lost 5 bases and the J gene lost 4 bases, with 14 bases spanning the gap. Germline V gene data show CDR1 as MNHEY and CDR2 as SMNVEV (reference sequence). CDR3 sequence reads: CASSQGYSIYGYTF. The CDR3 DNA reads as TGTGCCAGCAGTCAGGGTTATTCTATCTATGGCTACACCTTC.

V is TRBV7-2 and J is TRBJ1-5, with 9 bases lining up with TRBD1. The CDR3 is 13 residues long. From germline, CDR1 is SGHTA and CDR2 FQGNSA. Unmatched junction bases numbered 5, after V lost 5 bases and J lost 9 bases. This CDR3 reads CASSPDRGVPQHF. CDR3 DNA: TGTGCCAGCAGCCCTGACAGGGGGGTGCCCCAGCATTTT.

The chain joins TRBV7-2 to TRBJ2-3, with a tentative D call TRBD2 (5 bases). The V gene lost 1 base and the J gene lost 6 bases, with 14 bases spanning the gap. CDR3 size: 15 residues. From germline, CDR1 is SGHTA and CDR2 FQGNSA. The CDR3 protein is CASSLGWRARDTQYF. The CDR3 DNA sequence: TGTGCCAGCAGCTTAGGATGGCGGGCCCGCGATACGCAGTATTTT. The entire variable domain, with the rest obtained from reference TRBV7-2 and TRBJ2-3, is as follows: GAGVSQSPSNKVTEKGKDVELRCDPISGHTALYWYRQSLGQGLEFLIYFQGNSAPDKSGLPSDRFSAERTGGSVSTLTIQRTQQEDSAVYLCASSLGWRARDTQYFGPGTRLTVL.